This passage covers 28 T cell receptor beta chains from one sample sequenced in a study of T-cell reconstitution after alpha-beta-depleted transplantation in children listed by TCRdb under 2016. Libraries were constructed by PCR. Sequencer: Illumina HiSeq 2500. TCR library preparation used molecular barcoding, with unique molecular identifiers applied to normalize quantification of the TCRbeta repertoire. Clones were called with MiXCR by TCRdb after fastp trimmed the public reads at Q25, and only in-frame beta chains were retained. Rows are combined by CDR3 protein, so each entry shows the most common genes and DNA. Recorded for this sample are roughly 610,000 distinct CDR3 sequences; about 10% of them occurred a single time. Roughly 4% of the sample lies in the top ten. The sample was PBMCs from the stem cell graft donor, taken from the stem cell graft. These receptor sequences come from a human donor who donated a stem cell graft to a child with acute myeloid leukemia.

This clonotype was seen only a few times. The V gene is TRBV7-3, the J gene TRBJ1-1, with D uncertain. Germline values: CDR1 SGHTA, CDR2 FQGTGA. V was trimmed by 1 base and J by 4 bases, leaving 10 bases between them. The CDR3 is 14 residues long. The CDR3 sequence: CASSLKGGSTEAFF. The CDR3 DNA is TGTGCCAGCAGCTTAAAAGGAGGGAGCACTGAAGCTTTCTTT. The full variable domain, rest sourced from reference TRBV7-3 and TRBJ1-1, is GAGVSQTPSNKVTEKGKYVELRCDPISGHTALYWYRQSLGQGPEFLIYFQGTGAADDSGLPNDRFFAVRPEGSVSTLKIQRTERGDSAVYLCASSLKGGSTEAFFGQGTRLTVV.

As for this clonotype: With a much larger clone just one base away, this may be a read error. The CDR3 protein is CSVVDLDTQYF. The CDR3 DNA follows: TGCAGCGTAGTTGACCTGGATACGCAGTATTTT. This sequence joins TRBV29-1 and TRBJ2-3; no clear D. The CDR3 spans 11 residues. V was clipped by 6 bases and J by 6 bases, with 10 bases between them. CDR1 SQVTM and CDR2 ANQGSEA come from the germline V gene.

Details on this clonotype: The conserved phenylalanine or tryptophan normally closing the CDR3 is absent here, so this likely arose from a read error. The gene calls are TRBV7-9 and TRBJ1-1; a weak D match, TRBD1 (5 bases). The CDR3 is 13 residues long. Germline V gene data show CDR1 as SEHNR and CDR2 as FQNEAQ (reference sequence). V lost 8 bases, J lost 2 bases, and 12 bases lay in between. The CDR3 DNA is TGTGCCAGCGGCAACAGGAAAAACACTGAAGCTTTCTGT. Translated: CASGNRKNTEAFC.

The rearrangement links TRBV7-2 to TRBJ1-5; a possible D gene is TRBD1 (6 bases). V dropped 5 bases and J dropped 5 bases, with 10 bases sitting between them. Germline loops: CDR1 SGHTA, CDR2 FQGNSA. The CDR3 length is 13 residues. CDR3 protein: CASSPGQYQPQHF. The DNA of the CDR3 is TGTGCCAGCAGCCCCGGACAGTATCAGCCCCAGCATTTT.

The V gene is TRBV4-2, the J gene TRBJ1-1; a possible D gene is TRBD1 (5 bases). V was shortened by 0 bases and J by 5 bases, with 10 bases between the two germline ends. Germline V gene data show CDR1 as LGHNA and CDR2 as YNFKEQ. The CDR3 has 14 amino acids. The CDR3 bases are TGTGCCAGCAGCCAAGAGTTGGGGCTTACTGAAGCTTTCTTT. Protein sequence: CASSQELGLTEAFF.

This CDR3 is CSARFGTSGPYEQYF. The CDR3 bases are TGCAGTGCTAGATTTGGCACTAGCGGTCCCTACGAGCAGTACTTC. The gene calls are TRBV20-1 and TRBJ2-7, with 8 bases matching TRBD2. V trimming: 2 bases; J trimming: 2 bases; junction bases outside the gene matches: 8. The V gene's germline CDR1 is DFQATT and CDR2 SNEGSKA (reference sequence). The CDR3 runs 15 residues.

The chain combines TRBV4-3 with TRBJ1-4, with D uncertain. There are 16 residues in the CDR3. Germline V gives CDR1 LGHNA, CDR2 YSLEER. V dropped 6 bases and J dropped 10 bases, with 24 bases sitting between them. CDR3 in DNA: TGCGCCAGCAGTAAACACTCCAAGGTCGGGGATGGAAAACTGTTTTTT. Residues: CASSKHSKVGDGKLFF.

The chain recombines TRBV5-1 with TRBJ2-3; maybe TRBD2 (6 bases). The CDR3 contains 13 residues. Trimming took 5 bases from V and 2 from J, leaving 9 bases between them. Germline V gives CDR1 SGHRS, CDR2 YFSETQ. CDR3 sequence: CASRVAATDTQYF. CDR3 DNA: TGCGCCAGCAGGGTAGCGGCCACAGATACGCAGTATTTT. The whole variable domain, remainder taken from reference TRBV5-1 and TRBJ2-3, is KAGVTQTPRYLIKTRGQQVTLSCSPISGHRSVSWYQQTPGQGLQFLFEYFSETQRNKGNFPGRFSGRQFSNSRSEMNVSTLELGDSALYLCASRVAATDTQYFGPGTRLTVL.

The chain links TRBV19 to TRBJ2-1; the match to TRBD2 covers 9 bases. This CDR3 contains 16 residues. With 3 bases clipped from V and 4 bases from J, the junction kept 7 bases outside the gene matches. Per germline, CDR1 LNHDA and CDR2 SQIVND (reference sequence). The CDR3 DNA reads TGTGCCAGTAGTATCAGCGGGAGGCCCCCTTACAATGAGCAGTTCTTC. This encodes CASSISGRPPYNEQFF.

About this clonotype itself: A much larger clone lies one base from this, so it may be a read error. The CDR3 DNA is TGTGCCAGCAGCTTGAGTTCTCCGGTCTACAATGAGCAGATCTTC. It translates to CASSLSSPVYNEQIF. V and J are TRBV11-2 and TRBJ2-1; no reliable D call. CDR1 and CDR2 (germline): SGHAT, FQNNGV. CDR3 length equals 15 residues.

The chain couples TRBV20-1 to TRBJ2-7; D remains unclear. The CDR3 runs to 12 residues. Germline V gives CDR1 DFQATT, CDR2 SNEGSKA (reference sequence). V lost 6 bases and J lost 5, with 14 bases in between. The CDR3 here is CSAQPTENEQYF. CDR3 DNA: TGCAGTGCCCAGCCCACAGAAAACGAGCAGTACTTC.

The chain combines TRBV10-3 with TRBJ2-3, with TRBD2 identical over 8 bases. In germline, CDR1 is ENHRY, CDR2 SYGVKD. The junction had 16 bases not matched to a gene; V was cut back by 7 bases and J by 1 base. The CDR3 spans 18 residues. The CDR3 DNA sequence: TGTGCCATCACCTCGATGAGCGGGAGCATCCAGGGCACAGATACGCAGTATTTT. Residues: CAITSMSGSIQGTDTQYF.

The sample holds many counts of this clonotype. The rearrangement links TRBV29-1 to TRBJ1-1; possible D gene TRBD1, 6 bases. The CDR3 length is 12 residues. CDR1 and CDR2 (germline): SQVTM, ANQGSEA. With 4 bases removed from V and 8 bases from J, the gap between germline ends came to 14 bases. The CDR3 protein is CSVAGGDTEAFF. The CDR3 bases are TGCAGCGTTGCGGGGGGCGATACGGAAGCTTTCTTT. Based on the CDR3 plus reference TRBV29-1 and TRBJ1-1, the full variable domain is SAVISQKPSRDICQRGTSLTIQCQVDSQVTMMFWYRQQPGQSLTLIATANQGSEATYESGFVIDKFPISRPNLTFSTLTVSNMSPEDSSIYLCSVAGGDTEAFFGQGTRLTVV.

The gene calls are TRBV20-1 and TRBJ2-1; 10 nucleotides agree with TRBD2. The CDR3 is 15 residues long. V lost 7 bases to trimming and J lost 4 bases; unmatched junction nucleotides: 10. In germline, CDR1 is DFQATT, CDR2 SNEGSKA (reference sequence). The CDR3 bases are TGCAGTGGGGCAACCGGGACTAGCGTTTACAATGAGCAGTTCTTC. It codes for CSGATGTSVYNEQFF.

This sequence joins TRBV18 and TRBJ2-1; D not resolved. This CDR3 has 12 residues. Trimming removed 2 bases from V and 5 bases from J, with 4 bases in between. Germline values: CDR1 KGHSH, CDR2 LQKENI. This chain's CDR3 is CASSPSDNEQFF. DNA for the CDR3: TGTGCCAGCTCACCATCCGACAATGAGCAGTTCTTC. The full variable domain, completed using reference TRBV18 and TRBJ2-1, is NAGVMQNPRHLVRRRGQEARLRCSPMKGHSHVYWYRQLPEEGLKFMVYLQKENIIDESGMPKERFSAEFPKEGPSILRIQQVVRGDSAAYFCASSPSDNEQFFGPGTRLTVL.

The chain recombines TRBV20-1 with TRBJ2-5, with 15 positions matching TRBD2. J gave up 4 bases and V 5 bases, and 5 bases lay outside the gene matches. Germline lookup yields CDR1 DFQATT and CDR2 SNEGSKA (reference sequence). The CDR3 is 15 amino acids. DNA for the CDR3: TGCAGTGCTTCGGGACTAGCGGGAGGCGGAGAGACCCAGTACTTC. It specifies CSASGLAGGGETQYF.

This clonotype has a count of ten or more. V is TRBV7-2 and J is TRBJ1-1, with unresolved D. The CDR3 loop spans 12 amino acids. Germline V gives CDR1 SGHTA, CDR2 FQGNSA. The V and J ends lost 4 bases and 3 bases respectively, with 6 bases between them. DNA of the CDR3: TGTGCCAGCAGCTCGTTGGACACTGAAGCTTTCTTT. The encoded protein is CASSSLDTEAFF.

CDR3 residues: CASSLGRELRETQYF. CDR3 coding DNA: TGTGCCAGCAGCTTAGGGCGGGAGCTTAGGGAGACCCAGTACTTC. The rearrangement joins TRBV7-2 to TRBJ2-5, with 7 bases lining up with TRBD2. The J segment lost 5 bases and the V segment lost 1 base, leaving 7 bases of the junction unmatched. Looked up from germline, CDR1 is SGHTA and CDR2 is FQGNSA. The CDR3 is 15 residues long.

The chain links TRBV19 to TRBJ2-7; 9 positions agree with TRBD1. CDR3 length equals 17 residues. The J segment lost 1 base and the V segment lost 5 bases, leaving 12 bases of the junction unmatched. Germline V lookup: CDR1 LNHDA, CDR2 SQIVND (reference sequence). The CDR3 protein is CASSPHLGTGISYEQYF. CDR3 in DNA: TGTGCCAGTAGTCCTCATCTCGGGACAGGGATATCCTACGAGCAGTACTTC.

This clonotype showed up many times. The genes are TRBV20-1 and TRBJ2-2; 8 positions match TRBD2. The length of the CDR3 is 14 residues. The V gene's germline CDR1 is DFQATT and CDR2 SNEGSKA (reference sequence). The J segment lost 7 bases and the V segment lost 5 bases, leaving 9 bases of the junction unmatched. The CDR3 sequence is CSAAGTRSIGELFF. The CDR3 bases are TGCAGTGCTGCCGGGACTAGGTCGATCGGGGAGCTGTTTTTT.

On this clonotype: Because the CDR3 is missing its conserved closing phenylalanine or tryptophan, this is likely a read error. The chain has TRBV27 and TRBJ2-7, with D perhaps assigned TRBD1 or TRBD2 (5 bases each). V was clipped by 3 bases and J by 0 bases, with 6 bases between them. CDR3 length equals 13 residues. Germline CDR1 MNHEY, CDR2 SMNVEV (reference sequence). The chain's CDR3 is CASSLRGSYEQYL. The CDR3 nucleotides read TGTGCCAGCAGTTTGAGGGGCTCCTACGAGCAGTACCTC.

Ten or more counts support this clonotype. The chain uses TRBV12-3 or TRBV12-4 and TRBJ1-1; possibly TRBD1 for D (6 bases). The V gene lost 6 bases and the J gene lost 2 bases, with 13 bases spanning the gap. The CDR3 has 14 amino acids. The CDR3 DNA reads as TGTGCCAGCAGCCTAGGGGGGTTCAACACTGAAGCTTTCTTT. It codes for CASSLGGFNTEAFF.

This clonotype was observed a few times. This chain joins TRBV20-1 and TRBJ2-7; D call uncertain. V was pared by 3 bases and J by 0 bases, with 9 bases between. This CDR3 region has 13 residues. Germline lookup yields CDR1 DFQATT and CDR2 SNEGSKA (reference sequence). Written as DNA, the CDR3 is TGCAGTGCTAGCAAAATCAGCTCCTACGAGCAGTACTTC. As protein: CSASKISSYEQYF.

Turning to this clonotype: Compared with germline, one end of the junction differs, possibly owing to a read error. The V gene is TRBV5-1, the J gene TRBJ1-6; D call uncertain. Germline lookup yields CDR1 SGHRS and CDR2 YFSETQ. There are 15 residues in the CDR3. CDR3 in amino acids: CASSLASSDNSPLHF. The CDR3 DNA is TGCGCCAGCAGCTTGGCCAGCTCCGATAATTCACCCCTCCACTTT.

This clonotype was found a few times. J is TRBJ2-1 and V is TRBV7-3; 8 nucleotides match TRBD2. V was pared by 3 bases and J by 9 bases, with 10 bases of the junction left unmatched. There are 15 residues in the CDR3. Germline V gives CDR1 SGHTA, CDR2 FQGTGA. Here the CDR3 DNA reads TGTGCCAGCAGCTTCTTTTCCAGCGGGAGAGGTGAGCAGTTCTTC. Protein sequence: CASSFFSSGRGEQFF. The whole variable domain, filled in from reference TRBV7-3 and TRBJ2-1, reads GAGVSQTPSNKVTEKGKYVELRCDPISGHTALYWYRQSLGQGPEFLIYFQGTGAADDSGLPNDRFFAVRPEGSVSTLKIQRTERGDSAVYLCASSFFSSGRGEQFFGPGTRLTVL.

This clonotype occurred many times. This chain links TRBV5-6 with TRBJ2-2; 12 positions agree with TRBD1. CDR3 length equals 16 residues. The ends lost 2 bases at V and 6 bases at J; junction bases unmatched: 5. CDR1 and CDR2 from the germline V gene are SGHDT and YYEEEE. The DNA of the CDR3 is TGTGCCAGCAGCTTACCGGGACAGGGGGCGTCCGGGGAGCTGTTTTTT. Residues: CASSLPGQGASGELFF.

This chain connects TRBV5-1 to TRBJ2-1; no clear D gene. Trimming removed 4 bases at V and 8 bases at J, with 19 bases between. Germline CDR1 reads SGHRS; CDR2 reads YFSETQ. The CDR3 extends over 15 amino acids. CDR3 region: CASSRIPWGRDEQFF. CDR3 in DNA: TGCGCCAGCAGCCGCATACCCTGGGGTAGGGATGAGCAGTTCTTC. Full variable domain (missing parts from reference TRBV5-1 and TRBJ2-1): KAGVTQTPRYLIKTRGQQVTLSCSPISGHRSVSWYQQTPGQGLQFLFEYFSETQRNKGNFPGRFSGRQFSNSRSEMNVSTLELGDSALYLCASSRIPWGRDEQFFGPGTRLTVL.

This clonotype was counted between two and nine times. The rearrangement joins TRBV7-8 to TRBJ1-2; D call uncertain. The CDR3 is made up of 14 amino acids. Trimming cost V 3 bases and J 8 bases, with 16 bases left between them. The V gene's germline CDR1 is SGHVS and CDR2 FQNEAQ. CDR3 region: CASSFGRTGEGYTF. The CDR3 bases are TGTGCCAGCAGCTTCGGGAGGACGGGAGAGGGCTACACCTTC.